The 9 T cell receptor beta chains given below trace back to one sample, sequenced in a study of T cells in tuberculosis. Produced via immunoSEQ multiplex PCR; TCRdb's table is partial and in-frame only. The sample lists about 35,000 clones; about 91% were seen once. The time point denotes: new active TB diagnosis, blood taken before or within 7 days of starting treatment. The sample consisted of PBMCs, taken at tuberculosis diagnosis. The source is an adult with tuberculosis. Some clones in this sample may be carry-over from other donors' samples.

The J gene is TRBJ2-3, the V gene TRBV2, with 7 bases that match TRBD2. V trimming: 6 bases; J trimming: 2 bases; junction bases outside the gene matches: 14. This CDR3 has 17 residues. Germline values: CDR1 SNHLY, CDR2 FYNNEI. The CDR3 nucleotides are TGTGCCAGCAGGGGTCTAGCGGTGGGGGGGAACACAGATACGCAGTATTTT. This sequence encodes CASRGLAVGGNTDTQYF.

The chain employs TRBV6-1 and TRBJ2-7, with D perhaps TRBD1 (6 bases). The V end was cut by 1 base, the J end by 3 bases, with 7 bases between. The CDR3 is 13 amino acids. In germline, CDR1 is MNHNS, CDR2 SASEGT. The CDR3 protein is CASSEDRDYEQYF. The CDR3 DNA reads TGTGCCAGCAGTGAAGACAGGGACTACGAGCAGTACTTC.

The V gene is TRBV5-1, the J gene TRBJ2-3; 10 bases are shared with TRBD2. The CDR3 length is 16 residues. V was clipped by 3 bases and J by 7 bases; unmatched bases: 11. Germline CDR1 is SGHRS and CDR2 is YFSETQ. The CDR3 region has the DNA TGCGCCAGCAGCTCCCCGGGAGCGGGGGGGCAGAATACGCAGTATTTT. Protein sequence: CASSSPGAGGQNTQYF.

This clone was seen just once. The chain combines TRBV5-1 with TRBJ2-7; 10 bases agree with TRBD1. V was pared by 2 bases and J by 3 bases, with 11 bases of the junction left unmatched. CDR1 and CDR2 from the germline V gene are SGHRS and YFSETQ. This CDR3 is 17 amino acids long. In DNA, the CDR3 is TGCGCCAGCAGCTTTGATATCCGGACAGGGGGATACTACGAGCAGTACTTC. This codes for CASSFDIRTGGYYEQYF.

The chain joins TRBV5-4 to TRBJ1-6; TRBD1 matches 7 bases. This CDR3 is built from 15 residues. The ends lost 3 bases at V and 2 bases at J; junction bases unmatched: 2. CDR1 and CDR2 from the germline V gene are SGHNT and YYREEE (reference sequence). The CDR3 bases are TGTGCCAGCAGCTACACAGGGGCCTATAATTCACCCCTCCACTTT. Protein: CASSYTGAYNSPLHF.

The rearrangement joins TRBV30 to TRBJ1-5; D is unresolved. The V gene lost 0 bases and the J gene lost 6 bases, with 15 bases spanning the gap. Germline V gene lookup returns CDR1 GTSNPN and CDR2 SVGIG (reference sequence). The CDR3 contains 15 residues. In DNA, the CDR3 is TGTGCCTGGAGTGTAGGTCTGGCAGGAGGTCAGCCCCAGCATTTT. Its translation is CAWSVGLAGGQPQHF.

The rearrangement joins TRBV6-1 to TRBJ1-4, with D unresolved. Germline CDR1 is MNHNS and CDR2 is SASEGT. V shed 6 bases and J shed 0 bases, with 8 bases lying between them. The CDR3 contains 14 residues. The CDR3 DNA reads TGTGCCAGCAGCCCCTCGGCAACTAATGAAAAACTGTTTTTT. This encodes CASSPSATNEKLFF.

The chain recombines TRBV29-1 with TRBJ1-1, with D perhaps TRBD1 (6 bases). This CDR3 contains 15 residues. Trimming pared 5 bases from V and 0 bases from J, leaving 16 bases between. CDR1 and CDR2 from the germline V gene are SQVTM and ANQGSEA. The CDR3 loop reads CSVPLSGQMNTEAFF. CDR3 nucleotide sequence: TGCAGCGTTCCTCTCTCGGGACAAATGAACACTGAAGCTTTCTTT.

This clone has only one observation. V gene TRBV6-1 combines with J gene TRBJ1-4; no clear D. Trimming left V 4 bases short and J 0 bases short, with 12 bases between. The CDR3 sequence is 16 residues long. Per the germline V gene, CDR1 is MNHNS and CDR2 is SASEGT. CDR3 nucleotides: TGTGCCAGCAGTGCCAAATACAGAGCAACTAATGAAAAACTGTTTTTT. Translation gives CASSAKYRATNEKLFF.